The 3 T cell receptor beta chains below all came from one sample that was sequenced in a study of post-analysis software for immune sequencing data (dated by TCRdb to 2015 to 2017). What the work shows at the level of the full study, not this receptor alone: Significantly higher frequencies in patients than in controls were found for about five TRBV segments, including TRBV5-6, TRBV5-1 and TRBV20-1.

Their specific antigens are unknown. The library was built by means of PCR. Sequencing used an Illumina HiSeq 2500. To reduce PCR and sequencing biases, unique molecular identifiers were incorporated into the TCR beta cDNA libraries. The raw public reads went through TCRdb reprocessing: fastp at Q25, MiXCR clone calling, in-frame beta chains kept. All rows with the same CDR3 protein become a single entry with the most common DNA and genes. For this sample there are 650,000 to 900,000 distinct CDR3 sequences; 35% to 55% appear just once. Roughly 4.5% of the sample goes to the ten largest clones. The material sequenced was blood. These receptors were taken from a girl aged 5 to 17 with multiple sclerosis.

The rearrangement joins TRBV12-3 or TRBV12-4 to TRBJ2-7; D is possibly TRBD1 or TRBD2 (5 bases each). The ends were cut back, 3 bases at V and 2 bases at J, with 17 bases in the middle. The CDR3 is 16 residues long. The CDR3 DNA sequence: TGTGCCAGCAGTTTCGGGATCCGGGGCGCTACCTACGAGCAGTACTTC. Translated, it gives CASSFGIRGATYEQYF.

The sample holds a few counts of this clonotype. This chain links TRBV5-1 with TRBJ1-1; D is unclear. Germline loops: CDR1 SGHRS, CDR2 YFSETQ. Between the trimmed V and J ends, which lost 0 bases and 1 base, there was a span of 7 bases. The CDR3 extends over 14 amino acids. The CDR3, as DNA: TGCGCCAGCAGCTTGGCCAGCGAGAACACTGAAGCTTTCTTT. Translation: CASSLASENTEAFF.

This clonotype came up a few times. This sequence joins TRBV7-2 and TRBJ2-3; the match to TRBD2 covers 8 bases. Trimming at V came to 1 base and at J to 2 bases, leaving 11 bases not matched to a gene. The CDR3 is 18 residues long. Germline V gives CDR1 SGHTA, CDR2 FQGNSA. The CDR3 DNA reads TGTGCCAGCAGCTTAGAGGCGGCGGGAGGTCCTATCACAGATACGCAGTATTTT. Residues: CASSLEAAGGPITDTQYF.